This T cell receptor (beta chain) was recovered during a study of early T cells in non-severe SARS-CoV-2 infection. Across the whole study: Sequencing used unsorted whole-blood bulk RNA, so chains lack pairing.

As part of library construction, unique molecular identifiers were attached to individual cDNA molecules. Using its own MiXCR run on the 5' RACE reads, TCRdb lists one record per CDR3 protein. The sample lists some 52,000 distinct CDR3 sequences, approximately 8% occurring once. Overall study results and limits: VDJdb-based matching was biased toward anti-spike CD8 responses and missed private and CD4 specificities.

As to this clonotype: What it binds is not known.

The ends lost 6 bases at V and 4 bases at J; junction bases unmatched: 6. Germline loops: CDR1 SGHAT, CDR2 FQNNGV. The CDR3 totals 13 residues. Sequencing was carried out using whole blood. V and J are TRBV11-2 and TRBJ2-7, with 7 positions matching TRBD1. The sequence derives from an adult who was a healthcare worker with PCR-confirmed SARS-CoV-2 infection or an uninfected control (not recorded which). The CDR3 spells CASRPLDRYEQYF. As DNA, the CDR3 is TGTGCCAGCAGACCATTGGACAGGTACGAGCAGTACTTC.